The T cell receptor beta chain described here comes from a study of CD8+ T cells in alopecia areata (dated 2018 in TCRdb). Some background on the complete study: Treated patients were enrolled in an open-label pilot trial of oral tofacitinib at 5 to 10 mg twice daily for moderate-to-severe alopecia areata. On the human side, TCRbeta sequencing was run on scalp tissue and on sorted CD4+ and CD8+ peripheral blood T cells from healthy controls and from alopecia areata patients with either patchy or totalis/universalis disease. The RNA source kit depended on sample type: the PAXgene miRNA kit for fixed scalp, the miRNeasy kit for PBMCs, and the RNeasy kit for mouse skin. Patients received tofacitinib for 6 to 18 months and were then followed off drug for 6 months to check for delayed response and recurrence. Amplification of TCRbeta CDR3 regions was done by immunoSEQ multiplex PCR using 35 Vbeta forward primers and 13 Jbeta reverse primers. In treated patients, disease severity was measured using the SALT score, which gives the percentage of scalp surface area affected. Tofacitinib-treated patients had biopsies at baseline and at 4 and 24 weeks of treatment, with a later scalp biopsy in several patients. Clonality in the scalp was compared among normal scalp (n=4), patchy alopecia areata scalp (n=8), and alopecia totalis/universalis scalp (n=8). The study used high-throughput TCRbeta sequencing to examine T cell clonal expansion in alopecia areata, in both the C3H/HeJ mouse model and human patients. The research as a whole found: Compared with mice, TCR sequences shared between patients were less clear, possibly partly because of HLA diversity across the patient population. Because the treated cohort was small and had just a single nonresponder, larger studies are needed to establish links between baseline CD8+ expansion and response. Lesional scalp, especially in alopecia totalis/universalis, showed higher clonality and more expanded CD8+ clones than normal scalp, suggesting antigenic drive. Tofacitinib significantly decreased scalp clonality and the number of expanded CD8+ clones among the top 100 scalp clones. Resident alphabeta T cells in normal human skin are also sequenced, complicating scalp TCR repertoire analysis, unlike mouse skin dominated by gammadelta T cells. During tofacitinib treatment, many expanded lesional clones stuck around in both scalp and blood, and this persistence may partly explain why relapse happens after treatment is stopped.

This clone was detected once. There is no known antigen for this receptor. The sample holds no much larger clone one base away, and base qualities are not on file. Libraries were made using the immunoSEQ multiplex PCR assay. RNA was extracted from all samples and reverse transcribed into cDNA as template for TCR sequencing. First-strand cDNA was synthesized with SuperScript III using a 2:1 mix of oligo-dT and random hexamers. A synthetic immune receptor repertoire was used to assess amplification bias, and residual bias was removed computationally. Per the authors' processing: After raw reads were preprocessed to remove errors, the CDR3 was defined following IMGT conventions as running from the conserved cysteine to phenylalanine. To get clonality, Shannon entropy was normalized by log2 of the number of productive unique TCRs and the result was subtracted from 1. CD4 or CD8 identity of scalp clones was inferred by cross-referencing scalp TCRbeta sequences with sorted blood CD4 and CD8 repertoires. The table was pulled from immuneACCESS by TCRdb, which kept in-frame rearrangements only. Such tables lose some clones; where checked, under half of the loss comes from unresolved V genes, and the rest has no known cause. The DNA gave D and trimming, while V, J and clone size come from that table. The sample includes over 70,000 clones, with approximately 66% observed a single time. 23% of the sample is taken by the ten largest.

The time point label corresponds to: 24 weeks on oral tofacitinib. The treatment or condition label, read with the paper, signifies: oral pan-JAK inhibitor, 5-10 mg twice daily. Lesional scalp punch biopsies and peripheral blood were collected from alopecia areata patients. After PBMCs were isolated by density centrifugation and stained for CD3, CD4 and CD8, a FACSAria was used to sort CD4+ and CD8+ T cells. Taken from cysteine to phenylalanine, the CDR3 has 13 residues. Just the 39-base CDR3 DNA is kept, in frame starting at base 1. Relative to germline, V is missing 0 bases and J is missing 8 bases, with 3 bases of the junction outside any gene match. CDR1 and CDR2 (SGHKS, YYEKEE) derive from the germline V gene (reference sequence).

The rearranged segments are TRBV5-5 and TRBJ2-7; 9 middle bases align to TRBD1. The sequencing used CD8+ T cells sorted from blood, collected at week 24, from a patient treated with tofacitinib. The source of this sequence is a human donor with alopecia areata. At the DNA level, the sequence is TGTGCCAGCAGCTTGGGCACAGGGGGCAAGCAGTACTTC. The translation is CASSLGTGGKQYF.